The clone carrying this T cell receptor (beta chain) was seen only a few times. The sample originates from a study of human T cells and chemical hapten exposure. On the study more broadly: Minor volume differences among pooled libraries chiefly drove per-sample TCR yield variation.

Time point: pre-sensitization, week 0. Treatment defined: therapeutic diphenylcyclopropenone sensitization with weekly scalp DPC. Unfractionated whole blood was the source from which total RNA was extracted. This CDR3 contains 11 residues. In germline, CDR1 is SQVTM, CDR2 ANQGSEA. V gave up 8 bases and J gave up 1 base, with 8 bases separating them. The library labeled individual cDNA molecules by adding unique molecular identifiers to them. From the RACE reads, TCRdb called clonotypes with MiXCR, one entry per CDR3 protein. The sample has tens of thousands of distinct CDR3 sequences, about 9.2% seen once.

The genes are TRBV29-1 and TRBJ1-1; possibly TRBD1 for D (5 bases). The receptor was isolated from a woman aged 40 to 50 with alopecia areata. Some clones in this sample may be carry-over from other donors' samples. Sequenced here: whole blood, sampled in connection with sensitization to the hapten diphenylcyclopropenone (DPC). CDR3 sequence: CSYRQNTEAFF. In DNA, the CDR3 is TGCAGCTACAGGCAGAACACTGAAGCTTTCTTT.